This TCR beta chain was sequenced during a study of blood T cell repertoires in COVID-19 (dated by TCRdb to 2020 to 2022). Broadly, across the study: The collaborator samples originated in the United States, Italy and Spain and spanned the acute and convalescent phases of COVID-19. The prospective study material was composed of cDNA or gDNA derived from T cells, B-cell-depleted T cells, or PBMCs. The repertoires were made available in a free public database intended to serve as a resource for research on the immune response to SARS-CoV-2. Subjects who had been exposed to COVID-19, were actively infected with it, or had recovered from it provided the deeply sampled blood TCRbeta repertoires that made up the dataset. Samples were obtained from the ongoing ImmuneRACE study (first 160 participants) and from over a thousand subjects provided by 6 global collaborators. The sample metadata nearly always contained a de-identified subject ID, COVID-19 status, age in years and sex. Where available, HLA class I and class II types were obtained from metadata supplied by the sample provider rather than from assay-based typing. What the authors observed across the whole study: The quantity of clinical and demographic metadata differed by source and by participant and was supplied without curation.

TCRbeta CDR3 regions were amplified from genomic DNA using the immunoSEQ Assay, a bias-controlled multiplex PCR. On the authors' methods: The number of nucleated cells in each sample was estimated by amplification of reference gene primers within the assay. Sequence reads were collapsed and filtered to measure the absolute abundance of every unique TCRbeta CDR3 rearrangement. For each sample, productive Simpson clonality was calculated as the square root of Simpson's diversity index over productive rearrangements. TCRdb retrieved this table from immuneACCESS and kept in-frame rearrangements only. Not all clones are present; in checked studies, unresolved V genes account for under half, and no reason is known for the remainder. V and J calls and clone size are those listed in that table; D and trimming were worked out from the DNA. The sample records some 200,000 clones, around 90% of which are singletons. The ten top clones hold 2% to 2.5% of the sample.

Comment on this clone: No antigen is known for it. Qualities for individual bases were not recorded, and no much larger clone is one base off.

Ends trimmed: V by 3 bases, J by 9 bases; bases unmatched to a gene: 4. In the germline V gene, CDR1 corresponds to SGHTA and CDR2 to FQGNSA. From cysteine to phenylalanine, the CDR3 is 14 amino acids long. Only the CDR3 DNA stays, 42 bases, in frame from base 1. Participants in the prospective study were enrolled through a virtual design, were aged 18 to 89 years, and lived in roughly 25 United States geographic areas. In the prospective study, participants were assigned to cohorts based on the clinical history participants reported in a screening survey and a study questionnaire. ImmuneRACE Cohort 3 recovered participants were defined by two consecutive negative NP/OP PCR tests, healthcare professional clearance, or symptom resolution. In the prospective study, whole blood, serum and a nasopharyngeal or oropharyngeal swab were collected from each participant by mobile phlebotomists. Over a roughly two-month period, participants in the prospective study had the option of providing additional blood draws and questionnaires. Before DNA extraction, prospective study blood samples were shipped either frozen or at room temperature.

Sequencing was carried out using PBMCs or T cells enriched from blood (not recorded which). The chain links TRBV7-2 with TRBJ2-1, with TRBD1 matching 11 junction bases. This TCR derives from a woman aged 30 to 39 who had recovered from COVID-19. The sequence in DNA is TGTGCCAGCAGCTTGGACAGGGGGCGGGGTGAGCAGTTCTTC. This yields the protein CASSLDRGRGEQFF. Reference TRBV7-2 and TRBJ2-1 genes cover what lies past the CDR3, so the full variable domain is GAGVSQSPSNKVTEKGKDVELRCDPISGHTALYWYRQSLGQGLEFLIYFQGNSAPDKSGLPSDRFSAERTGGSVSTLTIQRTQQEDSAVYLCASSLDRGRGEQFFGPGTRLTVL.